These T cell receptor beta chains were read from a single sample in a study of identical twins. TCRdb ran MiXCR on the 5' RACE reads and lists one entry per CDR3 protein. The repertoire consists of under 300,000 distinct CDR3 sequences, with roughly an eighth occurring once and the leading ten covering 7% to 9.5%. The sequenced material came from memory (CD45RO+) T cells sorted from blood. The receptors shown here come from a woman aged 18 to 35 in good health. Both conserved end residues are part of each CDR3. Each record gives: V gene, J gene, clone size, D gene, CDR3 protein, CDR3 DNA. D genes are given only for firm matches. Clone size, where shown, is once, few, many, or a class for clones that have expanded.

TRBV7-9,TRBJ1-4,.,.,CASSLSLGGGGNEKLFF,TGTGCCAGCAGCTTAAGCCTCGGCGGGGGGGGGAATGAAAAACTGTTTTTT
TRBV20-1,TRBJ2-3,.,.,CSAAPGLLTDTQYF,TGCAGTGCTGCACCGGGACTTCTTACAGATACGCAGTATTTT
TRBV7-2,TRBJ2-1,.,TRBD1,CASSLTGVYEQFF,TGTGCCAGCAGCTTAACAGGGGTCTATGAGCAGTTCTTC
TRBV20-1,TRBJ1-2,.,.,CSARDPPGGYTF,TGCAGTGCTAGAGATCCCCCAGGGGGCTACACCTTC
TRBV6-1,TRBJ1-1,.,TRBD1,CASRGQGETEAFF,TGTGCCAGCAGAGGACAGGGGGAGACTGAAGCTTTCTTT
TRBV7-2,TRBJ2-5,.,.,CAMSLGTGETQYF,TGTGCCATGAGCTTGGGGACGGGAGAGACCCAGTACTTC
TRBV27,TRBJ2-5,.,TRBD1,CASSTRQGGEETQYF,TGTGCCAGCAGTACAAGACAGGGGGGTGAAGAGACCCAGTACTTC
TRBV6-5,TRBJ1-1,few,.,CASSYGPGGTEAFF,TGTGCCAGCAGTTACGGTCCGGGTGGCACTGAAGCTTTCTTT
TRBV11-3,TRBJ1-4,.,TRBD1,CASSLNDRGADEKLFF,TGTGCCAGCAGCCTTAACGACAGGGGAGCAGATGAAAAACTGTTTTTT
TRBV6-2/TRBV6-3,TRBJ2-1,.,TRBD2,CASIPIRSGSSYNEQFF,TGTGCCAGCATTCCAATAAGGAGCGGGAGTTCATACAATGAGCAGTTCTTC
TRBV12-3/TRBV12-4,TRBJ1-5,few,.,CASIGRGSNQPQHF,TGTGCCAGCATTGGCAGGGGTAGCAATCAGCCCCAGCATTTT
TRBV20-1,TRBJ2-5,few,.,CSAPDAYQETQYF,TGCAGTGCTCCGGACGCCTACCAAGAGACCCAGTACTTC
TRBV7-2,TRBJ1-5,.,.,CASSQVINQPQHF,TGTGCCAGCAGCCAAGTAATCAATCAGCCCCAGCATTTT
TRBV10-1,TRBJ2-5,.,TRBD2,CASSPSGMAETQYF,TGCGCCAGCAGCCCTAGCGGGATGGCAGAGACCCAGTACTTC
TRBV3-1,TRBJ2-5,.,TRBD2,CASSHAQLAHHVGETQYF,TGTGCCAGCAGCCACGCACAACTAGCGCATCACGTCGGGGAGACCCAGTACTTC
TRBV29-1,TRBJ1-6,many,.,CSVGIGPGRNSPLHF,TGCAGCGTGGGGATCGGGCCAGGGCGGAATTCACCCCTCCACTTT
TRBV3-1,TRBJ2-2,.,.,CASSHDGPGELFF,TGTGCCAGCAGCCATGACGGGCCAGGGGAGCTGTTTTTT
TRBV12-3/TRBV12-4,TRBJ2-1,.,.,CASSIHRDEQFF,TGTGCCAGCAGTATTCATCGCGATGAGCAGTTCTTC
TRBV5-1,TRBJ2-5,.,.,CASSDGTFDGTQYF,TGCGCCAGCAGCGACGGGACGTTTGATGGGACCCAGTACTTC
TRBV5-1,TRBJ2-3,.,.,CASGAGYGTDTQYF,TGCGCCAGCGGGGCAGGGTATGGCACAGATACGCAGTATTTT
TRBV20-1,TRBJ2-3,few,TRBD2,CSASGGLAGGDTQYF,TGCAGTGCTAGCGGAGGACTAGCGGGAGGAGATACGCAGTATTTT
TRBV18,TRBJ2-5,.,.,CASSPTDNQETQYF,TGTGCCAGCTCACCAACGGACAACCAAGAGACCCAGTACTTC
TRBV5-6,TRBJ2-1,.,TRBD2,CASSKGLAVRGEQFF,TGTGCCAGCAGCAAGGGACTAGCGGTTCGTGGGGAGCAGTTCTTC
TRBV2,TRBJ2-1,.,.,CASSEWGRDNEQFF,TGTGCCAGCAGTGAGTGGGGCAGGGACAATGAGCAGTTCTTC
TRBV14,TRBJ2-1,.,TRBD1,CASSYRDRIYNEQFF,TGTGCCAGCAGCTACCGGGACAGGATATACAATGAGCAGTTCTTC
TRBV7-2,TRBJ2-2,many,TRBD1,CASSPRTGFSLTGELFF,TGTGCCAGCAGCCCGCGGACAGGTTTTTCCCTTACCGGGGAGCTGTTTTTT
TRBV5-1,TRBJ1-5,many,.,CASSLEGYSNQPQHF,TGCGCCAGCAGCTTGGAAGGTTATAGCAATCAGCCCCAGCATTTT
TRBV2,TRBJ2-3,.,.,CASSEGGNWDTQYF,TGTGCCAGCAGTGAAGGGGGGAACTGGGATACGCAGTATTTT
TRBV11-2,TRBJ2-7,few,.,CASSPYRREQYF,TGTGCCAGCAGCCCGTACAGAAGGGAGCAGTACTTC
TRBV7-8,TRBJ1-4,many,.,CASSLGTANEKLFF,TGTGCCAGCAGCTTAGGGACAGCTAATGAAAAACTGTTTTTT
TRBV6-5,TRBJ2-7,.,.,CASSTRDGSSYEQYF,TGTGCCAGCAGTACTCGGGACGGAAGCTCCTACGAGCAGTACTTC
TRBV18,TRBJ1-2,few,.,CASSTGSWGYTF,TGTGCCAGCTCAACAGGGTCTTGGGGCTACACCTTC
TRBV18,TRBJ1-1,few,TRBD1,CASSRGTGQGNTEAFF,TGTGCCAGCTCCCGCGGGACGGGACAGGGGAACACTGAAGCTTTCTTT
TRBV5-5,TRBJ1-5,.,.,CASSLGRIGQPQHF,TGTGCCAGCAGCTTGGGGCGGATAGGTCAGCCCCAGCATTTT
TRBV7-2,TRBJ2-3,many,TRBD2,CASSLAANTDTQYF,TGTGCCAGCAGCCTAGCGGCCAACACAGATACGCAGTATTTT
TRBV5-6,TRBJ1-2,few,TRBD1,CASRPTGGGLSYTF,TGTGCCAGCAGGCCTACAGGGGGCGGATTGAGCTACACCTTC
TRBV20-1,TRBJ2-7,.,TRBD2,CSAGTSGVSYEQYF,TGCAGTGCTGGAACGAGCGGGGTCAGCTACGAGCAGTACTTC
TRBV11-3,TRBJ1-1,.,TRBD1,CASRWTGSGTEAFF,TGTGCCAGCAGGTGGACAGGGTCGGGCACTGAAGCTTTCTTT
TRBV6-1,TRBJ1-1,few,.,CASSGGHGFTESFF,TGTGCCAGCTCGGGCGGACATGGGTTCACTGAATCTTTCTTT
TRBV29-1,TRBJ2-3,.,TRBD2,CSSQWGGSGADTQYF,TGCAGCTCCCAGTGGGGGGGGTCCGGAGCAGATACGCAGTATTTT